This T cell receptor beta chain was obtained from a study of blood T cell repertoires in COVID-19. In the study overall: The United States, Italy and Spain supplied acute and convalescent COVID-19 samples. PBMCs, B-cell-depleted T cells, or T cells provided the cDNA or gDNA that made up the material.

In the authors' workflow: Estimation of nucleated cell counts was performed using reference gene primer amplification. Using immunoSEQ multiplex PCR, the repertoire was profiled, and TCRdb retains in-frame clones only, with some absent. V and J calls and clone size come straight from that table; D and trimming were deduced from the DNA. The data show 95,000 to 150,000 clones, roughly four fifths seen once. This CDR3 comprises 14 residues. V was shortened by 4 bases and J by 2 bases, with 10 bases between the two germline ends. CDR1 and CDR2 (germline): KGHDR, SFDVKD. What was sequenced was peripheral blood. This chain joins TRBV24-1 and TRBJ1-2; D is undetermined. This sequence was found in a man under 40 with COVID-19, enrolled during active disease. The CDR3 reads CATSEPSENYGYTF. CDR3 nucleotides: TGTGCCACCAGTGAACCGAGTGAGAACTATGGCTACACCTTC.